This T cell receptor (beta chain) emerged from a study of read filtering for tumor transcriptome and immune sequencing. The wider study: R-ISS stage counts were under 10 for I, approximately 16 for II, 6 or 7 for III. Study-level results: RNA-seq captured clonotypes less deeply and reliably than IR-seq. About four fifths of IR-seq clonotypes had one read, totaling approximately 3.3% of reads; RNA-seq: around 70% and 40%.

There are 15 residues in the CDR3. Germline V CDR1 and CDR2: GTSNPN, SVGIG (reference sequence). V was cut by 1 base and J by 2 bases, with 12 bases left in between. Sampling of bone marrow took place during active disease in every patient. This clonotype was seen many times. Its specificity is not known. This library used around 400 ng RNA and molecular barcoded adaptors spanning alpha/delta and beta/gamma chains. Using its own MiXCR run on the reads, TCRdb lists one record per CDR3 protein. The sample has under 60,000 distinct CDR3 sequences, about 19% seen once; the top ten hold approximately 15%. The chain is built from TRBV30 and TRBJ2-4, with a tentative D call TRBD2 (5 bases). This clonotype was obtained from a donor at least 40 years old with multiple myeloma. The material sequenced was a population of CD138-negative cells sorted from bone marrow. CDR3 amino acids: CAWSGGRGPKNIQYF. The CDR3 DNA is TGTGCCTGGAGTGGAGGGCGTGGGCCCAAAAACATTCAGTACTTC.